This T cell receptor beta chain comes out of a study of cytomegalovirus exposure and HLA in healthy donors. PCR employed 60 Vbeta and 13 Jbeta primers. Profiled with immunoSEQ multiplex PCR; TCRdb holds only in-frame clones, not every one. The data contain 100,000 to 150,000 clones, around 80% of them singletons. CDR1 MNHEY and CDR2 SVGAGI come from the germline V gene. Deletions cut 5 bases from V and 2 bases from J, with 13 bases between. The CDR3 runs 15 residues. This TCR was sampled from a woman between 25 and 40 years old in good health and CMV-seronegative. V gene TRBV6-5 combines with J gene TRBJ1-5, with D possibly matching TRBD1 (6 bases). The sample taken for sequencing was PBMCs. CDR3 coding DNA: TGTGCCAGCAGTCCCCGGGACACGGGCAATCAGCCCCAGCATTTT. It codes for CASSPRDTGNQPQHF.